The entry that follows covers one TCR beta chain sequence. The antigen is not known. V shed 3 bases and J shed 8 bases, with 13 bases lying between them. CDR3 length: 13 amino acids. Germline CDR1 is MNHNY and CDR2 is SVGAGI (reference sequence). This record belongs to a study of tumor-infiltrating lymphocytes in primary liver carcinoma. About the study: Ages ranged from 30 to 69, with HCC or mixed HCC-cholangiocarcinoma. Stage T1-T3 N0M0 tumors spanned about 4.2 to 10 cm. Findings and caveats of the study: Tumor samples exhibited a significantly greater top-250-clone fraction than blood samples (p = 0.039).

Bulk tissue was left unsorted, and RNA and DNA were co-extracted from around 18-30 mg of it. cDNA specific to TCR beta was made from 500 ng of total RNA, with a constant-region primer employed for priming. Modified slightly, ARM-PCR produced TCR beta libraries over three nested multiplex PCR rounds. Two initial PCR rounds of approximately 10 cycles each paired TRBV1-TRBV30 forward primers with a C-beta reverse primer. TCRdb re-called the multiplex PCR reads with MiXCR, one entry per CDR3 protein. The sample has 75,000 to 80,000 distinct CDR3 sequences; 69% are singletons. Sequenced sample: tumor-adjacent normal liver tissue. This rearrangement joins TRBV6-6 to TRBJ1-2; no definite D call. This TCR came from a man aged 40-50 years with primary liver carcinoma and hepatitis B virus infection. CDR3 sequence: CASSYWRQEGYTF. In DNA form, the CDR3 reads TGTGCCAGCAGTTATTGGAGGCAGGAAGGCTACACCTTC.